Here is one T cell receptor (beta chain) with its context. Its antigen is not identified. This sample is part of a study of cytomegalovirus exposure and HLA in healthy donors. Study-wide results and caveats: First-cohort TCR clusters were later found to tend to co-occur in the approximately 120 validation repertoires. Specific recognition of CMV antigens was confirmed in vitro for a few chains (all CMV-associated). The study found most TCR sequences rare, yet found some public TCRs in many donors. There were 150 or so TCR beta chains listed as cytomegalovirus-associated.

The CDR3 has 13 residues. From germline, CDR1 is PRHDT and CDR2 FYEKMQ (reference sequence). Between the trimmed V and J ends, which lost 6 bases and 9 bases, there was a span of 18 bases. Measured with immunoSEQ multiplex PCR; TCRdb has only the in-frame clones, and not every one. The sample holds roughly 65,000 clones, about 90% seen once. The receptor was derived from a man aged 18 to 35 in good health and CMV-seronegative. The sequenced sample was PBMCs. This rearrangement joins TRBV13 to TRBJ2-7, with D unclear. DNA of the CDR3: TGTGCCAGCAGGTCAGTCTCAGTCCTCCGGCAGTACTTC. As protein: CASRSVSVLRQYF.